Presented here are 30 T cell receptor beta chains from one specimen sequenced in a study of T cells in Graves' hyperthyroidism and ophthalmopathy. The CDR3 regions of TCR beta were amplified from RNA transcripts. TCR CDR3 regions were first amplified by RT-PCR with HTBI primers. TCRdb re-derived calls from the multiplex PCR reads in MiXCR, one entry per CDR3 protein. The sample lists around 290,000 distinct CDR3 sequences; about an eighth were seen once. Sequenced sample: blood. The receptors here all came from a woman between 25 and 40 years old with Graves' hyperthyroidism that later progressed to Graves' ophthalmopathy.

This chain links TRBV7-9 with TRBJ1-6; 8 positions agree with TRBD1. V gave up 7 bases and J gave up 2 bases; unmatched junction bases: 10. CDR1 is SEHNR, CDR2 FQNEAQ, per germline (reference sequence). The CDR3 is 17 residues long. The CDR3, as DNA: TGTGCCAGCAAAAGAGGTGGGACAGGACCCTATAATTCACCCCTCCACTTT. It is translated as CASKRGGTGPYNSPLHF.

There are many counts of this clonotype. The chain employs TRBV20-1 and TRBJ2-3; D is perhaps TRBD1 (5 bases). Germline CDR1 is DFQATT and CDR2 is SNEGSKA (reference sequence). The CDR3 loop spans 20 amino acids. V lost 3 bases, J lost 2 bases, and 30 bases lay in between. In DNA, the CDR3 is TGCAGTGCTAGTAGGCCGACAGCAGATGCCAGAATGGGGTTCACAGATACGCAGTATTTT. It codes for CSASRPTADARMGFTDTQYF.

The chain uses TRBV6-1 and TRBJ2-4; TRBD2 aligns across 15 bases. V lost 4 bases, J lost 8 bases, and 3 bases stayed unmatched. Germline V gene sequence: CDR1 MNHNS, CDR2 SASEGT. This CDR3 comprises 15 residues. The CDR3 is CASSGTSGRGHIQYF. The CDR3 coding sequence is TGTGCCAGCAGTGGGACTAGCGGGAGGGGCCACATTCAGTACTTC.

The sample holds many counts of this clonotype. This chain connects TRBV6-1 to TRBJ2-1, with TRBD2 identical over 10 bases. The V and J ends lost 5 bases and 9 bases, in that order; junction bases with no gene match: 7. The germline V gene encodes CDR1 MNHNS and CDR2 SASEGT. The CDR3 spans 14 residues. CDR3: CASSPHGLAVEQFF. The CDR3 DNA reads TGTGCCAGCAGTCCCCATGGACTAGCGGTTGAGCAGTTCTTC.

There are many counts of this clonotype. The chain links TRBV20-1 to TRBJ2-5, with a tentative D call TRBD2 (5 bases). The germline V gene has CDR1 DFQATT and CDR2 SNEGSKA (reference sequence). This CDR3 contains 14 residues. Deletions cut 1 base from V and 5 bases from J, with 14 bases between. CDR3 DNA: TGCAGTGCTAGAGGGGTAGTTTTAGCGGAGACCCAGTACTTC. This encodes CSARGVVLAETQYF.

The V gene is TRBV7-2, the J gene TRBJ2-7, with 10 bases identical to TRBD2. The length of the CDR3 is 16 residues. V trimming: 5 bases; J trimming: 0 bases; junction bases outside the gene matches: 7. Germline V gene data show CDR1 as SGHTA and CDR2 as FQGNSA. The CDR3 DNA reads as TGTGCCAGCAGCCGGGCTAGCGGGGGTAGCTCCTACGAGCAGTACTTC. Encoded protein: CASSRASGGSSYEQYF.

Many counts were recorded for this clonotype. The chain is built from TRBV7-8 and TRBJ2-3, with no clear D. Germline V gene lookup returns CDR1 SGHVS and CDR2 FQNEAQ. This CDR3 is built from 13 residues. V was shortened by 3 bases and J by 4 bases, with 8 bases between the two germline ends. The CDR3 region is CASSFGSPDTQYF. The CDR3 coding sequence is TGTGCCAGCAGCTTCGGGTCCCCAGATACGCAGTATTTT. The entire variable domain, with the rest obtained from reference TRBV7-8 and TRBJ2-3, is as follows: GAGVSQSPRYKVAKRGQDVALRCDPISGHVSLFWYQQALGQGPEFLTYFQNEAQLDKSGLPSDRFFAERPEGSVSTLKIQRTQQEDSAVYLCASSFGSPDTQYFGPGTRLTVL.

The chain carries TRBV7-2 and TRBJ2-1, with D perhaps matching TRBD1 (5 bases). CDR1 and CDR2 from the germline V gene are SGHTA and FQGNSA. With 2 bases removed from V and 8 bases from J, the gap between germline ends came to 13 bases. The CDR3 consists of 14 residues. The chain's CDR3 is CASSLNPGRYEQFF. CDR3 nucleotide sequence: TGTGCCAGCAGCTTAAATCCAGGGCGGTATGAGCAGTTCTTC. The variable domain in full, completed from reference TRBV7-2 and TRBJ2-1, reads GAGVSQSPSNKVTEKGKDVELRCDPISGHTALYWYRQSLGQGLEFLIYFQGNSAPDKSGLPSDRFSAERTGGSVSTLTIQRTQQEDSAVYLCASSLNPGRYEQFFGPGTRLTVL.

The chain couples TRBV28 to TRBJ2-5; TRBD2 matches at 7 bases. The CDR3 totals 16 residues. J lost 5 bases, V lost 7 bases, and 16 bases had no gene match. CDR1 MDHEN and CDR2 SYDVKM come from the germline V gene. As DNA, the CDR3 is TGTGCCAGCAACCCTGACGGGAGTGGGGGGGGGGAGACCCAGTACTTC. It codes for CASNPDGSGGGETQYF.

This sequence joins TRBV3-1 and TRBJ2-3; TRBD2 might be the D (6 bases). This CDR3 comprises 11 residues. Germline CDR1 LGHDT, CDR2 YNNKEL (reference sequence). Written as DNA, the CDR3 is TGTGCGTCCGAGGGGATAGCGGAGCAGTATTTT. The encoded protein is CASEGIAEQYF.

This clonotype has at least ten counts. The chain couples TRBV28 to TRBJ2-2, with unresolved D. Germline V lookup: CDR1 MDHEN, CDR2 SYDVKM. The CDR3 totals 15 residues. V was clipped by 2 bases and J by 7 bases, with 14 bases between them. This CDR3 is CASSLVFRSGGELFF. The CDR3 DNA reads as TGTGCCAGCAGTTTAGTCTTCAGGTCTGGCGGGGAGCTGTTTTTT.

On this clonotype itself: A much larger clonotype is one base distant, so this may be a read error. The chain recombines TRBV20-1 with TRBJ2-7; TRBD1 matches 7 bases. The CDR3 totals 13 residues. The germline V gene has CDR1 DFQATT and CDR2 SNEGSKA (reference sequence). CDR3 region: CSASTGAVYEPYF. The CDR3 DNA sequence: TGCAGTGCTAGTACAGGGGCGGTTTACGAGCCGTACTTC.

This clonotype was observed at least ten times. The J gene is TRBJ2-5, the V gene TRBV20-1; no firm D call. This CDR3 has 13 residues. Germline-derived CDR1 and CDR2 are DFQATT and SNEGSKA (reference sequence). V was pared by 1 base and J by 5 bases, with 11 bases between. CDR3 sequence reads: CSARVSSSETQYF. Written as DNA, the CDR3 is TGCAGTGCTAGAGTTTCCTCGTCTGAGACCCAGTACTTC.

This clonotype was observed many times. The genes are TRBV30 and TRBJ2-5; no reliable D call. V was cut by 3 bases and J by 2 bases, with 13 bases left in between. This CDR3 contains 14 residues. Germline CDR1 is GTSNPN and CDR2 is SVGIG (reference sequence). The CDR3 region has the DNA TGTGCCTGGAGGCCCCTCGGCGGACAAGAGACCCAGTACTTC. Its protein is CAWRPLGGQETQYF.

This clonotype was counted many times. The chain is built from TRBV30 and TRBJ2-1, with 11 bases that match TRBD1. The CDR3 consists of 16 residues. Germline loops: CDR1 GTSNPN, CDR2 SVGIG (reference sequence). J gave up 7 bases and V 5 bases, and 13 bases lay outside the gene matches. CDR3 in DNA: TGTGCCTGGCGGTTAAGGCGGACAGGGGGCTCGAATGAGCAGTTCTTC. Translating it yields CAWRLRRTGGSNEQFF.

The chain carries TRBV11-2 and TRBJ2-2; 9 nucleotides agree with TRBD2. The CDR3 is 18 amino acids. Per the germline V gene, CDR1 is SGHAT and CDR2 is FQNNGV. J gave up 3 bases and V 0 bases, and 8 bases lay outside the gene matches. The CDR3 spells CASSLDPLAGLHTGELFF. The DNA for the CDR3 is TGTGCCAGCAGCTTAGATCCCCTAGCGGGGCTTCACACCGGGGAGCTGTTTTTT.

This clonotype was counted only a few times. The chain links TRBV3-1 to TRBJ2-7, with TRBD1 matching 8 bases. Germline CDR1 LGHDT, CDR2 YNNKEL (reference sequence). The CDR3 sequence is 19 residues long. The trim removed 1 base at V and 2 bases at J, leaving 16 bases unmatched. The CDR3 DNA is TGTGCCAGCAGCCAAGGGTTCCCGGGTCCGGGACAGGTGCCCTACGAGCAGTACTTC. Residues: CASSQGFPGPGQVPYEQYF.

The chain carries TRBV5-1 and TRBJ2-1; D possibly corresponds to TRBD2 (6 bases). The V gene lost 4 bases and the J gene lost 7 bases, with 12 bases spanning the gap. The V gene's germline CDR1 is SGHRS and CDR2 YFSETQ. The CDR3 contains 13 residues. The DNA for the CDR3 is TGCGCCAGCAGCGACGGGAGTGTTAATGAGCAGTTCTTC. Protein: CASSDGSVNEQFF.

This clonotype was counted at least ten times. This chain connects TRBV6-1 to TRBJ2-1; D gene uncertain. V lost 2 bases and J 9 bases, leaving 11 bases between the germline ends. Germline CDR1 is MNHNS and CDR2 is SASEGT. This CDR3 spans 13 amino acids. The CDR3 region is CASSEPPYLEQFF. DNA of the CDR3: TGTGCCAGCAGTGAACCGCCGTACCTTGAGCAGTTCTTC.

This clonotype was observed many times. The CDR3 coding sequence is TGCGCCAGCAGCCCCGACAGGGGGGGTTTGGCTTTCTTT. Its protein is CASSPDRGGLAFF. The V call is TRBV5-1, the J call TRBJ1-1; TRBD1 matches 9 bases. V was pared by 4 bases and J by 11 bases, with 9 bases of the junction left unmatched. The CDR3 sequence is 13 residues long. Germline-derived CDR1 and CDR2 are SGHRS and YFSETQ.

V gene TRBV4-3 combines with J gene TRBJ2-3, with TRBD1 matching over 9 bases. This CDR3 is built from 17 residues. The V gene's germline CDR1 is LGHNA and CDR2 YSLEER. V was clipped by 0 bases and J by 3 bases; unmatched bases: 7. The CDR3 region has the DNA TGCGCCAGCAGCCAAGATCTTCCGGGACAGGGAACAGATACGCAGTATTTT. Translating it yields CASSQDLPGQGTDTQYF.

This sequence joins TRBV24-1 and TRBJ1-2; possibly TRBD1 for D (5 bases). V was cut by 2 bases and J by 2 bases, with 17 bases left in between. CDR1 is KGHDR, CDR2 SFDVKD, per germline. This CDR3 contains 17 residues. The CDR3 sequence: CATSDSTKGHRNYGYTF. In DNA, the CDR3 is TGTGCCACCAGTGATTCGACTAAAGGACATCGGAACTATGGCTACACCTTC.

This clonotype appeared many times. The genes are TRBV29-1 and TRBJ2-1; 12 bases match TRBD2. CDR3 length: 17 amino acids. With V trimmed by 0 bases and J by 2 bases, 5 bases remained unmatched. Looked up from germline, CDR1 is SQVTM and CDR2 is ANQGSEA. The CDR3 spells CSVEEASGRVTYNEQFF. The CDR3 DNA sequence: TGCAGCGTTGAAGAGGCTAGCGGGAGGGTTACCTACAATGAGCAGTTCTTC.

This clonotype was recorded many times. V is TRBV7-2 and J is TRBJ2-7, with unresolved D. CDR3 length: 12 amino acids. V gave up 1 base and J gave up 7 bases, with 8 bases separating them. Germline lookup yields CDR1 SGHTA and CDR2 FQGNSA. For the CDR3, the DNA is TGTGCCAGCAGCTTAGAATCCTGGGAGCAGTACTTC. Amino acid sequence: CASSLESWEQYF.

V gene TRBV18 combines with J gene TRBJ2-7; possible D gene TRBD2, 5 bases. From germline, CDR1 is KGHSH and CDR2 LQKENI. The length of the CDR3 is 14 residues. With 4 bases removed from V and 4 bases from J, the gap between germline ends came to 14 bases. The CDR3 DNA follows: TGTGCCAGCTCACGGTCGGCACAGCGGTACGAGCAGTACTTC. Its protein product is CASSRSAQRYEQYF.

There are a few counts of this clonotype. This rearrangement joins TRBV12-3 or TRBV12-4 to TRBJ1-4; 11 bases line up with TRBD1. Trimming at V came to 3 bases and at J to 7 bases, leaving 1 base not matched to a gene. The CDR3 loop spans 14 amino acids. For the CDR3, the DNA is TGTGCCAGCAGTTTGGACAGGGGGCCTGAAAAACTGTTTTTT. Translated, it gives CASSLDRGPEKLFF.

Ten or more counts support this clonotype. This rearrangement joins TRBV6-1 to TRBJ1-5; maybe TRBD1 (6 bases). Germline CDR1 reads MNHNS; CDR2 reads SASEGT. CDR3 length: 16 residues. The ends were cut back, 5 bases at V and 3 bases at J, with 17 bases in the middle. The CDR3 coding sequence is TGTGCCAGCAGTCGCCGGGAGGGACAACTCAATCAGCCCCAGCATTTT. Its protein product is CASSRREGQLNQPQHF.

This clonotype has at least ten counts. The rearrangement links TRBV6-1 to TRBJ1-1; 7 nucleotides match TRBD1. Germline assignment: CDR1 MNHNS and CDR2 SASEGT. The CDR3 is 13 residues long. Unmatched junction bases numbered 8, after V lost 5 bases and J lost 8 bases. The DNA for the CDR3 is TGTGCCAGCAGTTATCCCGGGGGACAGGAAGCTTTCTTT. Translation: CASSYPGGQEAFF.

Concerning this clonotype: At one end, the junction sequence differs from germline, possibly due to a read error. The rearrangement uses TRBV19 and TRBJ2-7, with D maybe TRBD2 (5 bases). The CDR3 is made up of 13 amino acids. CDR1 and CDR2 (germline): LNHDA, SQIVND (reference sequence). CDR3 protein: CATSRGQDWEQYF. CDR3 nucleotide sequence: TGTGCCACTAGTAGAGGGCAAGACTGGGAGCAGTACTTC.

This clonotype came up many times. The chain combines TRBV7-3 with TRBJ2-1; the D is unclear. CDR3 length equals 14 residues. V gave up 5 bases and J gave up 7 bases, with 15 bases separating them. Germline V gene sequence: CDR1 SGHTA, CDR2 FQGTGA. The CDR3 DNA follows: TGTGCCAGCAGCCCAGACCCAAAAGGGAATGAGCAGTTCTTC. This translates into CASSPDPKGNEQFF.